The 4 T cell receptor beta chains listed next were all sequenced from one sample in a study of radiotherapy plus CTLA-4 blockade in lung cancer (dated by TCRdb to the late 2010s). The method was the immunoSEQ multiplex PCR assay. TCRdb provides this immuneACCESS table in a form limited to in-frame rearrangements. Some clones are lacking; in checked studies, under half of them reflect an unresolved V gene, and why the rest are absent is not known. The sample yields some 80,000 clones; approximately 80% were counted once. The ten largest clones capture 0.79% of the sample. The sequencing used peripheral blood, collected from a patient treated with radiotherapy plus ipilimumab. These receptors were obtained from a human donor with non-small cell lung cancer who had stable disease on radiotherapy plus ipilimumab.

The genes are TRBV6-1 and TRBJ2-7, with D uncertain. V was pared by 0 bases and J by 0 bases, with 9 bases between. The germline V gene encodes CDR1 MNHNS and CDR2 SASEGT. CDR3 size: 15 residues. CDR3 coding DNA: TGTGCCAGCAGTGAAGCGCCAGGCGGCTCCTACGAGCAGTACTTC. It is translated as CASSEAPGGSYEQYF.

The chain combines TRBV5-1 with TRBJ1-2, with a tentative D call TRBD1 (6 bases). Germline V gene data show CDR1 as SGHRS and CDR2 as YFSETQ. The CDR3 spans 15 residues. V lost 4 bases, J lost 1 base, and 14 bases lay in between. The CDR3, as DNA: TGCGCCAGCAGCCAAGCCCCAGGGGATAACTATGGCTACACCTTC. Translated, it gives CASSQAPGDNYGYTF.

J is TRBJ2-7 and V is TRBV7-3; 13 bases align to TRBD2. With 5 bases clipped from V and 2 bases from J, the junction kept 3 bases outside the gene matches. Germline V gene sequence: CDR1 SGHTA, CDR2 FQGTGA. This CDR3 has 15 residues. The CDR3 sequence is CASSLGTSGTYEQYF. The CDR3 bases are TGTGCCAGCAGCCTAGGGACTAGCGGGACCTACGAGCAGTACTTC. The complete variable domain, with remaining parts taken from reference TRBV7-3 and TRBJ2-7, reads GAGVSQTPSNKVTEKGKYVELRCDPISGHTALYWYRQSLGQGPEFLIYFQGTGAADDSGLPNDRFFAVRPEGSVSTLKIQRTERGDSAVYLCASSLGTSGTYEQYFGPGTRLTVT.

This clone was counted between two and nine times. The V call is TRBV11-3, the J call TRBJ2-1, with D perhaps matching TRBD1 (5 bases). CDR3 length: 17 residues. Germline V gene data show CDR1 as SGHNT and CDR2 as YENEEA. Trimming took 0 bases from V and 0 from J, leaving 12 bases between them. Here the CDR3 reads CASSLDPGISSYNEQFF. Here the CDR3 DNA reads TGTGCCAGCAGCTTAGATCCAGGGATATCCTCCTACAATGAGCAGTTCTTC.